One sample yielded the 27 T cell receptor beta chains listed below, sequenced in a study of human T cells and chemical hapten exposure. The time point here: patch test 3, about 24 weeks after DPC sensitization. Treatment: therapeutic diphenylcyclopropenone sensitization with weekly scalp DPC. One entry per CDR3 protein results from TCRdb running MiXCR on the RACE reads. Among 95,000 to 150,000 distinct CDR3 sequences listed, 10% to 12% were seen once. Sequences were derived from whole blood, sampled in connection with sensitization to the hapten diphenylcyclopropenone (DPC). The receptors originated from a woman in her forties or fifties with alopecia areata. Some clones in this sample may be carry-over from other donors' samples.

A few counts support this clonotype. V gene TRBV6-1 combines with J gene TRBJ1-5; possible D gene TRBD1, 5 bases. Trimming removed 7 bases at V and 3 bases at J, with 10 bases between. Germline assignment: CDR1 MNHNS and CDR2 SASEGT. The length of the CDR3 is 13 residues. CDR3 sequence: CASIRDSNQPQHF. Written as DNA, the CDR3 is TGTGCCAGCATACGGGACTCCAATCAGCCCCAGCATTTT.

This clonotype was observed a handful of times. This chain joins TRBV2 and TRBJ2-1; the match to TRBD1 covers 8 bases. Germline values: CDR1 SNHLY, CDR2 FYNNEI. CDR3 length: 13 residues. Unmatched junction bases numbered 1, after V lost 2 bases and J lost 7 bases. Here the CDR3 DNA reads TGTGCCAGCAGTGAAAACAGGGGGAATGAGCAGTTCTTC. Translated, it gives CASSENRGNEQFF.

This clonotype was seen a few times. V usage is TRBV28 and J usage is TRBJ2-7; D is undetermined. The germline gives CDR1 MDHEN, CDR2 SYDVKM. CDR3 size: 14 residues. V lost 4 bases and J 3 bases, leaving 13 bases between the germline ends. Here the CDR3 DNA reads TGTGCCAGCAGTTCACTCGACGCTTACTACGAGCAGTACTTC. Residues: CASSSLDAYYEQYF.

V and J are TRBV28 and TRBJ2-7; D unresolved. The CDR3 runs 13 residues. V lost 3 bases to trimming and J lost 0 bases, with 6 bases between them. The germline gives CDR1 MDHEN, CDR2 SYDVKM. CDR3 sequence reads: CASSFGFSYEQYF. Here the CDR3 DNA reads TGTGCCAGCAGTTTCGGATTCTCCTACGAGCAGTACTTC.

The rearrangement joins TRBV7-2 to TRBJ2-3, with D possibly being TRBD1 (5 bases). Germline values: CDR1 SGHTA, CDR2 FQGNSA. The CDR3 is 15 amino acids. V lost 5 bases and J 0 bases, leaving 12 bases between the germline ends. The CDR3 nucleotides read TGTGCCAGCAGCGCCGGACATCTTAGCACAGATACGCAGTATTTT. This encodes CASSAGHLSTDTQYF.

This clonotype was observed a few times. The V gene is TRBV6-5, the J gene TRBJ2-7; the D gene is possibly TRBD2 (6 bases). Germline values: CDR1 MNHEY, CDR2 SVGAGI. V lost 5 bases, J lost 0 bases, and 14 bases lay in between. The CDR3 contains 15 residues. DNA of the CDR3: TGTGCCAGCAGTGGCGGGACTTCCAGCTCCTACGAGCAGTACTTC. Protein: CASSGGTSSSYEQYF.

This clonotype was detected a few times. The chain uses TRBV7-2 and TRBJ2-7, with 8 bases that match TRBD2. CDR1 and CDR2 (germline): SGHTA, FQGNSA. The CDR3 covers 14 residues. V lost 5 bases, J lost 3 bases, and 6 bases stayed unmatched. CDR3 DNA: TGTGCCAGCAGCCCTTCCGGGACTAGCTACGAGCAGTACTTC. It yields the protein CASSPSGTSYEQYF.

The chain is built from TRBV12-5 and TRBJ2-1; D is uncertain. Trimming cost V 0 bases and J 0 bases, with 18 bases left between them. The CDR3 totals 19 residues. Germline V gene sequence: CDR1 LGHNT, CDR2 FRNRAP. Written as DNA, the CDR3 is TGTGCTAGTGGTTTGGTACTCGGTGTTCATTCTAGCTCCTACAATGAGCAGTTCTTC. This sequence encodes CASGLVLGVHSSSYNEQFF.

This clonotype was counted between two and nine times. The rearrangement links TRBV7-2 to TRBJ2-1; 9 positions match TRBD2. Trimming at V came to 2 bases and at J to 2 bases, leaving 4 bases not matched to a gene. CDR1 is SGHTA and CDR2 is FQGNSA in the germline V gene. This CDR3 region has 16 residues. CDR3 residues: CASSLTAGGAYNEQFF. The CDR3 DNA sequence: TGTGCCAGCAGCTTAACGGCGGGAGGGGCCTACAATGAGCAGTTCTTC.

The chain recombines TRBV5-5 with TRBJ2-1; 9 nucleotides align to TRBD2. The CDR3 sequence is 16 residues long. The junction had 4 bases not matched to a gene; V was cut back by 0 bases and J by 3 bases. CDR1 is SGHKS and CDR2 is YYEKEE in the germline V gene (reference sequence). For the CDR3, the DNA is TGTGCCAGCAGCTTGGAGTTTAGCGGGAGCTACAATGAGCAGTTCTTC. Amino acids: CASSLEFSGSYNEQFF.

This clonotype was seen repeatedly, ten times or more. This chain connects TRBV7-9 to TRBJ1-1, with 9 bases that match TRBD1. V lost 4 bases and J lost 4; bases outside the gene matches: 7. This CDR3 spans 15 amino acids. CDR1 SEHNR and CDR2 FQNEAQ come from the germline V gene (reference sequence). CDR3 residues: CASSSLQGAVTEAFF. CDR3 sequence (DNA): TGTGCCAGCAGCTCATTACAGGGGGCTGTCACTGAAGCTTTCTTT.

The gene calls are TRBV6-5 and TRBJ2-3, with 11 bases matching TRBD2. The CDR3 loop spans 17 amino acids. Germline assignment: CDR1 MNHEY and CDR2 SVGAGI. J gave up 7 bases and V 4 bases, and 13 bases lay outside the gene matches. CDR3 bases: TGTGCCAGCAGTTTGAGAAGACTAGCGGGGACCCACAATACGCAGTATTTT. It specifies CASSLRRLAGTHNTQYF.

The CDR3, as DNA: TGTGCCAGCAGTGATGAGACCGGGGAGCTGTTTTTT. Protein product: CASSDETGELFF. This chain joins TRBV2 and TRBJ2-2, with D unclear. Trimming took 3 bases from V and 5 from J, leaving 4 bases between them. There are 12 residues in the CDR3. Germline loops: CDR1 SNHLY, CDR2 FYNNEI.

This sequence joins TRBV5-1 and TRBJ2-1; TRBD2 aligns across 10 bases. Germline trimming cut 4 bases from V and 6 bases from J; bases unmatched to any gene: 13. CDR1 and CDR2 from the germline V gene are SGHRS and YFSETQ. This CDR3 contains 17 residues. The CDR3 DNA is TGCGCCAGCAGCCCGATCCCCCTAGCGGGAGAGGGCAATGAGCAGTTCTTC. Its protein is CASSPIPLAGEGNEQFF.

In its sample, this clonotype was seen many times. The chain carries TRBV7-2 and TRBJ2-3; D tentatively fits TRBD1 or TRBD2 (5 bases each). The V gene's germline CDR1 is SGHTA and CDR2 FQGNSA. V was trimmed by 5 bases and J by 0 bases, leaving 15 bases between them. The CDR3 sequence is 16 residues long. The CDR3 region has the DNA TGTGCCAGCAGCCGATTCTACAGGACTAGCACAGATACGCAGTATTTT. This encodes CASSRFYRTSTDTQYF.

The rearrangement links TRBV6-5 to TRBJ1-2, with 10 bases fitting TRBD1. The CDR3 totals 17 residues. The germline V gene encodes CDR1 MNHEY and CDR2 SVGAGI. The V segment lost 1 base and the J segment 2 bases; nucleotides outside the gene matches: 7. The CDR3: CASSYLDRGGSNYGYTF. The CDR3 DNA reads as TGTGCCAGCAGTTACTTGGACAGGGGGGGGTCCAACTATGGCTACACCTTC.

This clonotype was seen a handful of times. As DNA, the CDR3 is TGTGCCAGCAGCCCCGGGACAGGGTCTTTTTCCTACAATGAGCAGTTCTTC. Translating it yields CASSPGTGSFSYNEQFF. J is TRBJ2-1 and V is TRBV6-5, with 9 bases matching TRBD1. V dropped 6 bases and J dropped 1; count of bases not matched to a gene: 10. The CDR3 extends over 17 amino acids. The germline CDR1 and CDR2 sequences are MNHEY and SVGAGI.

The genes are TRBV6-1 and TRBJ2-7, with D hard to call. This CDR3 is 12 amino acids long. The germline V gene encodes CDR1 MNHNS and CDR2 SASEGT. Trimming took off 4 bases at V and 4 bases at J, with 8 bases between the two ends. DNA for the CDR3: TGTGCCAGCAGTGTAGCCCCTTACGAGCAGTACTTC. The encoded protein is CASSVAPYEQYF.

The J gene is TRBJ1-5, the V gene TRBV4-1; tentatively, D is TRBD1 (5 bases). The CDR3 runs to 17 residues. V was pared by 0 bases and J by 0 bases, with 12 bases between. Looked up from germline, CDR1 is MGHRA and CDR2 is YSYEKL. The CDR3 DNA reads TGCGCCAGCAGCCAAGATCGGGACGGTTATAGCAATCAGCCCCAGCATTTT. It codes for CASSQDRDGYSNQPQHF.

The chain employs TRBV12-3 or TRBV12-4 and TRBJ2-1, with 7 bases aligning to TRBD1. The CDR3 is made up of 23 amino acids. V lost 6 bases and J lost 0; bases outside the gene matches: 29. The CDR3 sequence is CASSLGTVWSRSNNGNSYNEQFF. In DNA, the CDR3 is TGTGCCAGCAGCCTCGGGACAGTCTGGTCAAGATCGAATAACGGTAACTCCTACAATGAGCAGTTCTTC.

The rearrangement joins TRBV7-2 to TRBJ2-5; possible D gene TRBD1, 6 bases. CDR1 is SGHTA, CDR2 FQGNSA, per germline. The CDR3 has 15 residues. V was shortened by 5 bases and J by 5 bases, with 18 bases between the two germline ends. CDR3 DNA sequence: TGTGCCAGCAGCCCCAGACAGGCCGGTGGGGAGACCCAGTACTTC. As protein: CASSPRQAGGETQYF.

This clonotype has a count of ten or more. The junction does not match germline at one end; this may be a read error. This rearrangement joins TRBV5-1 to TRBJ1-1; 7 bases map to TRBD1. CDR1 is SGHRS and CDR2 is YFSETQ in the germline V gene. The CDR3 loop spans 13 amino acids. The CDR3 DNA is TGTGCCAGCAGTCTTACAGGGGTCACTGAAGCTTTCTTT. It yields the protein CASSLTGVTEAFF.

This clonotype was seen a handful of times. The rearrangement uses TRBV20-1 and TRBJ1-5; D uncertain. The germline V and J ends were trimmed by 6 bases and 2 bases, with 14 bases remaining between them. The CDR3 covers 14 residues. CDR1 is DFQATT, CDR2 SNEGSKA, per germline (reference sequence). CDR3 coding DNA: TGCAGTGCCCAAGACTTGGAGGGCAATCAGCCCCAGCATTTT. Encoded protein: CSAQDLEGNQPQHF.

This sequence joins TRBV5-5 and TRBJ1-2; 8 bases are shared with TRBD1. CDR1 is SGHKS, CDR2 YYEKEE, per germline (reference sequence). Germline trimming cut 4 bases from V and 0 bases from J; bases unmatched to any gene: 5. The CDR3 consists of 15 residues. CDR3 nucleotides: TGTGCCAGCAGCCCGTGGACAGGGACTAACTATGGCTACACCTTC. This codes for CASSPWTGTNYGYTF.

CDR3 in DNA: TGTGCCAGCAGGCCGGGACAGGGTACAGATACGCAGTATTTT. Protein sequence: CASRPGQGTDTQYF. This sequence joins TRBV6-6 and TRBJ2-3; TRBD1 matches at 9 bases. The CDR3 loop spans 14 amino acids. Trimming at V came to 6 bases and at J to 3 bases, leaving 4 bases not matched to a gene. Germline V gene data show CDR1 as MNHNY and CDR2 as SVGAGI (reference sequence).

This clonotype has at least ten counts. The chain combines TRBV10-1 with TRBJ1-1; D not resolved. The CDR3 is made up of 13 amino acids. Trimming cost V 0 bases and J 7 bases, with 9 bases left between them. CDR1 is WNHNN, CDR2 SYGVQD, per germline (reference sequence). The CDR3 DNA sequence: TGCGCCAGCAGTGAGTCCGGAGTGAGTGAAGCTTTCTTT. It is translated as CASSESGVSEAFF.

This clonotype was recorded a few times. The CDR3 region is CASSLGIPNQPQHF. The CDR3 coding sequence is TGTGCCAGCAGTTTAGGCATACCCAATCAGCCCCAGCATTTT. V usage is TRBV27 and J usage is TRBJ1-5; D ambiguous. This CDR3 contains 14 residues. Germline CDR1 reads MNHEY; CDR2 reads SMNVEV (reference sequence). Trimming removed 2 bases from V and 3 bases from J, with 8 bases in between.